This passage covers 8 T cell receptor beta chains from one sample sequenced in a study of response to subunit inactivated influenza vaccine. TCRdb ran MiXCR on the RT-PCR reads and lists one entry per CDR3 protein. The sample yields a few hundred thousand distinct CDR3 sequences, approximately 10% seen once. The sample was also reused in another study, on T cells expressing NK-cell markers. That source notes: TCR beta libraries carry UMIs added by 5'RACE template switching.

The sample was PBMCs from blood, taken on the day of vaccination. The receptors were gathered from a man aged 45-60 years who received an inactivated influenza vaccine.

The genes are TRBV20-1 and TRBJ2-1; unclear D gene. Deletions cut 6 bases from V and 0 bases from J, with 12 bases between. The CDR3 spans 14 residues. CDR1 and CDR2 (germline): DFQATT, SNEGSKA (reference sequence). CDR3 sequence: CSAPNFISYNEQFF. The DNA for the CDR3 is TGCAGTGCCCCAAACTTCATCTCCTACAATGAGCAGTTCTTC.

This clonotype was counted only a few times. This chain uses TRBV4-3 with TRBJ1-1, with unresolved D. With 0 bases removed from V and 1 base from J, the gap between germline ends came to 12 bases. Germline assignment: CDR1 LGHNA and CDR2 YSLEER. The CDR3 sequence is 16 residues long. CDR3 residues: CASSQDSVGRNTEAFF. DNA of the CDR3: TGCGCCAGCAGCCAAGATTCAGTTGGAAGGAACACTGAAGCTTTCTTT.

The V call is TRBV7-9, the J call TRBJ2-3, with unresolved D. The CDR3 spans 13 residues. CDR1 is SEHNR and CDR2 is FQNEAQ in the germline V gene (reference sequence). V was clipped by 5 bases and J by 9 bases, with 15 bases between them. DNA for the CDR3: TGTGCCAGCAGCGACTGGGCTAGTATCACGCAGTATTTT. Translated: CASSDWASITQYF.

This clonotype was counted many times. This chain's CDR3 is CASSPPIPETQYF. Here the CDR3 DNA reads TGTGCCAGCAGCCCCCCTATCCCGGAGACCCAGTACTTC. This chain uses TRBV11-2 with TRBJ2-5; D remains ambiguous. The CDR3 is made up of 13 amino acids. Germline CDR1 SGHAT, CDR2 FQNNGV. Deletions cut 5 bases from V and 5 bases from J, with 12 bases between.

Only a few counts were recorded for this clonotype. Germline is not matched at one junction end, which may reflect a read error. The V call is TRBV7-9, the J call TRBJ2-7, with D perhaps matching TRBD1 (5 bases). The CDR3 is 12 amino acids. Germline loops: CDR1 SEHNR, CDR2 FQNEAQ (reference sequence). The CDR3 here is CASSPLDRVLHF. The CDR3 DNA is TGTGCCAGCAGCCCACTCGACAGAGTTCTCCACTTC.

This clonotype was observed a few times. This sequence joins TRBV29-1 and TRBJ2-3; TRBD1 agrees at 10 bases. Unmatched junction bases numbered 5, after V lost 6 bases and J lost 5 bases. CDR1 and CDR2 (germline): SQVTM, ANQGSEA. The CDR3 totals 13 residues. CDR3 in amino acids: CSVRTGGKDTQYF. As DNA, the CDR3 is TGCAGCGTCCGGACAGGGGGAAAAGATACGCAGTATTTT.

The rearrangement joins TRBV5-5 to TRBJ2-4; tentatively, D is TRBD1 or TRBD2 (5 bases each). The CDR3 extends over 17 amino acids. Germline V gene lookup returns CDR1 SGHKS and CDR2 YYEKEE (reference sequence). V lost 0 bases and J lost 1, with 14 bases in between. The CDR3 DNA follows: TGTGCCAGCAGCTTGGTCGACGAGGGGCTGGCCAAAAACATTCAGTACTTC. It is translated as CASSLVDEGLAKNIQYF.

In this sample, this clonotype turned up a few times. The chain recombines TRBV6-1 with TRBJ2-1, with 9 bases lining up with TRBD2. Per germline, CDR1 MNHNS and CDR2 SASEGT. After removal of 7 bases from V and 4 bases from J, the junction contained 8 bases not matched to a gene. The length of the CDR3 is 15 residues. The CDR3 reads CASNPSGAKYNEQFF. The CDR3 DNA sequence: TGTGCCAGCAACCCTAGCGGGGCCAAGTACAATGAGCAGTTCTTC.